A selection of T cell receptor beta chains follows, all from one sample in a study of cytomegalovirus exposure and HLA in healthy donors. This table comes from immunoSEQ multiplex PCR, and its TCRdb copy is limited to in-frame clones, with some not included. The sample carries more than 250,000 clones, 86% recorded once. Sequencing input: PBMCs. Receptor source: a woman between 18 and 30 years old in good health and CMV-seronegative. The CDR3 runs from the conserved cysteine through the conserved F or W. D genes are given only for firm matches. Only part of the rows carry a size: once, few, many, or a class if the clone is expanded.

d_call j_call v_call clone_size cdr3_nt cdr3_aa
NA TRBJ2-3 TRBV27 NA TGTGCCACCCCGAAGAGCGGTAGCACAGATACGCAGTATTTT CATPKSGSTDTQYF
TRBD1 TRBJ1-4 TRBV4-2 NA TGTGCCAGCAGCCAAGGATCCCGGGACAGAGGCGAAAAACTGTTTTTT CASSQGSRDRGEKLFF
TRBD1 TRBJ1-1 TRBV19 NA TGTGCCAGTAGGTTTAAACAGGGGATGTACACTGAAGCTTTCTTT CASRFKQGMYTEAFF
TRBD2 TRBJ2-1 TRBV2 NA TGTGCCAGCAGCCTCCTGCCCCTAGCGGGGGACTACAATGAGCAGTTCTTC CASSLLPLAGDYNEQFF
TRBD1 TRBJ2-5 TRBV5-4 NA TGTGCCAGCAGAATTGCCGGGACAGGGGGGGAGACCCAGTACTTC CASRIAGTGGETQYF
NA TRBJ1-2 TRBV4-1 NA TGCGCCAGCAGCGTCCAGGGATTTGGGCGCTATGGCTACACCTTC CASSVQGFGRYGYTF
TRBD1 TRBJ2-3 TRBV5-6 few TGTGCCAGCAGATTCCAGGGGGGCACAGATACGCAGTATTTT CASRFQGGTDTQYF
TRBD2 TRBJ2-7 TRBV6-5 NA TGTGCCAGCGGCCGGACTAGCGGAGCCTACGAGCAGTACTTC CASGRTSGAYEQYF
NA TRBJ2-7 TRBV6-1 NA TGTGCCAGTGGAACGGGACTCCGCTCCTACGAGCAGTACTTC CASGTGLRSYEQYF
NA TRBJ2-3 TRBV5-1 NA TGCGCCAGCAGCTTGACAGACCCCACAGATACGCAGTATTTT CASSLTDPTDTQYF
TRBD1 TRBJ2-1 TRBV28 NA TGTGCCAGCAGTTTTGGGGACAGGGGGATTACGGAGCAGTTCTTC CASSFGDRGITEQFF
NA TRBJ2-2 TRBV5-1 few TGCGCCAGCAGCTTGCCGGGAGTAATGGCCGGGGAGCTGTTTTTT CASSLPGVMAGELFF
TRBD1 TRBJ1-2 TRBV25-1 NA TGTGCCAGCAGCCAAACCGGGACAGGGTCAATCTATGGCTACACCTTC CASSQTGTGSIYGYTF
NA TRBJ2-5 TRBV21-1 NA TGTGCCAGCAGCTTGGACAGGGGCCAAGAGACCCAGTACTTC CASSLDRGQETQYF
TRBD2 TRBJ2-7 TRBV29-1 NA TGCAGCGTTGATTATAGGGGACTAGCGGGTGGCGAGCAGTACTTC CSVDYRGLAGGEQYF
NA TRBJ1-5 TRBV9 many TGTGCCAGCAGCGAGGGGAACAACAATCAGCCCCAGCATTTT CASSEGNNNQPQHF
NA TRBJ2-7 TRBV5-4 NA TGTGCCAGCAGCTTCCAGGGGTTGCAGTACTTC CASSFQGLQYF
NA TRBJ2-5 TRBV6-5 NA TGTGCCAGCAGTTACGAAGGGGCCTTCGAAGAGACCCAGTACTTC CASSYEGAFEETQYF
TRBD2 TRBJ2-5 TRBV18 NA TGTGCCAGCTCACCACCAGCGGGGGGGGGTCAAGAGACCCAGTACTTC CASSPPAGGGQETQYF
TRBD2 TRBJ2-5 TRBV27 few TGTGCCAGCAGTACTAGCGGAACGCATGGTGAGACCCAGTACTTC CASSTSGTHGETQYF
TRBD2 TRBJ2-7 TRBV15 NA TGTGCCACCAGCAGAGTAGCGGGAGTCTCCTACTACGAGCAGTACTTC CATSRVAGVSYYEQYF
NA TRBJ1-5 TRBV15 NA TGTGCCACCAGCAGGATTACAGACAGCAATCAGCCCCAGCATTTT CATSRITDSNQPQHF
TRBD2 TRBJ2-3 TRBV7-2 NA TGTGCCAGCAGCTTCCCTCGACTAGCGGGAGGGCCCAGAGATACGCAGTATTTT CASSFPRLAGGPRDTQYF
TRBD1 TRBJ2-5 TRBV19 NA TGTGCCAGTAGTCTGATGGACAGGGGGTTAGGTGAGACCCAGTACTTC CASSLMDRGLGETQYF
TRBD1 TRBJ1-1 TRBV27 NA TGTGCCAGCACCGGACAGGGGAACACTGAAGCTTTCTTT CASTGQGNTEAFF
NA TRBJ2-7 TRBV7-3 NA TGTGCCAGCAGCCGACACTTGAGACACGGAACCTACGAGCAGTACTTC CASSRHLRHGTYEQYF
TRBD2 TRBJ2-7 TRBV6-5 NA TGTGCCAGCAGTTACGCTAGCGGGAGCCCCTACGAGCAGTACTTC CASSYASGSPYEQYF
NA TRBJ2-5 TRBV7-8 once TGTGCCAGCAGCTTTTATCGGGTTTTGACCCAGTACTTC CASSFYRVLTQYF
TRBD1 TRBJ2-5 TRBV7-3 once TGTGCCAGCAGCCGGACAGGCAGCCAAGAGACCCAGTACTTC CASSRTGSQETQYF
NA TRBJ2-5 TRBV11-2 NA TGTGCCAGCAGCCCCGGGGTACAAGAGACCCAGTACTTC CASSPGVQETQYF
NA TRBJ2-7 TRBV6-5 NA TGTGCCAGCAGTTACGCGGGACGACACTACGAGCAGTACTTC CASSYAGRHYEQYF
NA TRBJ2-2 TRBV18 NA TGTGCCAGCTCACCACTACGCGGAGGGAACACCGGGGAGCTGTTTTTT CASSPLRGGNTGELFF
NA TRBJ2-7 TRBV6-5 NA TGTGCCAGCAGTTACGGAGATATCTCCTACGAGCAGTACTTC CASSYGDISYEQYF